The present T cell receptor (beta chain) was sequenced within a study of T-cell reconstitution after alpha-beta-depleted transplantation in children listed by TCRdb under 2016. The study in broad terms: Using TCR repertoire profiling, the study followed T-cell immune reconstitution in a quantitative way in children after TCRalphabeta/CD19-depleted allogeneic hematopoietic cell transplantation.

Libraries were built with PCR. Sequencing instrument: Illumina HiSeq 2500. To normalize quantification of the TCRbeta repertoire, the TCR libraries were built with molecular barcoding that relied on unique molecular identifiers. TCRdb redid the processing of the public reads, applying fastp at Q25 and MiXCR, and retained in-frame beta chains. Merged by CDR3 protein, the rows form single entries marked with the most common genes and DNA. This sample is represented by roughly 500,000 distinct CDR3 sequences; around 18% of them were singletons. The leading ten clones occupy more than 2.5% of the sample. The CDR3 contains 15 residues, cysteine and phenylalanine counted. Only CDR3 DNA is held: 45 bases, read in frame from base 1. The germline V gene gives CDR1 as SGHRS and CDR2 as YFSETQ. V lost 4 bases and J lost 5 bases, and the count of bases not matched to a germline gene is 7. Notes on this clonotype: It lacks a known antigen. Base qualities were left out, and no much larger clone turns up one base away.

Sequenced here: PBMCs from the stem cell graft donor, sampled from the stem cell graft. The chain is assembled from TRBV5-1 and TRBJ2-1, and TRBD2 aligns with 9 junction nucleotides. The clonotype comes from a human donor who donated a stem cell graft to a child with acute lymphoblastic leukemia. The CDR3: CASSGGGRVNNEQFF. The DNA sequence is as follows: TGCGCCAGCAGCGGGGGCGGGAGGGTCAACAATGAGCAGTTCTTC. Reference TRBV5-1 and TRBJ2-1 genes cover what lies past the CDR3, so the full variable domain is KAGVTQTPRYLIKTRGQQVTLSCSPISGHRSVSWYQQTPGQGLQFLFEYFSETQRNKGNFPGRFSGRQFSNSRSEMNVSTLELGDSALYLCASSGGGRVNNEQFFGPGTRLTVL.